What follows is one T cell receptor (beta chain) and its context. This entry belongs to a study of control samples from healthy donors and cancer patients. Looked up from germline, CDR1 is MDHEN and CDR2 is SYDVKM. The J segment lost 4 bases and the V segment lost 6 bases, leaving 19 bases of the junction unmatched. CDR3 length equals 20 residues. TCRdb's table, derived via immunoSEQ multiplex PCR, lists solely in-frame clones and lacks some. The sample records fewer than 150,000 clones, approximately 91% being singletons. V usage is TRBV28 and J usage is TRBJ2-7; 15 bases map to TRBD2. Sequenced material: blood. The clonotype was recovered from a young woman in good health. CDR3 coding DNA: TGTGCCAGCAGCACCCCATTAGGACTAGCGGGAGGGCCTGTCGGGTACGAGCAGTACTTC. It yields the protein CASSTPLGLAGGPVGYEQYF.